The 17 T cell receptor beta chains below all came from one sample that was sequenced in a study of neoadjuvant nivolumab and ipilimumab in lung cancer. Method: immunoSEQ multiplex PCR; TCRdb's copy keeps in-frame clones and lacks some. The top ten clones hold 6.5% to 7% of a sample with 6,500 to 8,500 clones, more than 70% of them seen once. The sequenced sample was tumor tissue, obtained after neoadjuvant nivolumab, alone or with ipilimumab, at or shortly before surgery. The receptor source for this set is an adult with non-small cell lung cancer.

Written as DNA, the CDR3 is TGTGCCAGCAGTCCCCGACGGGAGAGGTCACCCCTCCACTTT. It specifies CASSPRRERSPLHF. The chain recombines TRBV6-5 with TRBJ1-6; unclear D gene. Trimming removed 5 bases from V and 10 bases from J, with 15 bases in between. Per the germline V gene, CDR1 is MNHEY and CDR2 is SVGAGI. The CDR3 sequence is 14 residues long.

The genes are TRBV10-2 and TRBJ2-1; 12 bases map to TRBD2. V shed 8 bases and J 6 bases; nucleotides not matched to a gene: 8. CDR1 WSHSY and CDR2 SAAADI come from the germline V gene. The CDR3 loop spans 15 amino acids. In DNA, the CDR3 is TGCGCCAGCTCTTCGGGGACTAGCGGGTCCAATGAGCAGTTCTTC. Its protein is CASSSGTSGSNEQFF.

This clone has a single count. The CDR3 coding sequence is TGTGCCAGCAGTGCGGGAAATTCCGGCTACACCTTC. This translates into CASSAGNSGYTF. This rearrangement joins TRBV6-6 to TRBJ1-2; no firm D call. The CDR3 length is 12 residues. V was clipped by 5 bases and J by 8 bases, with 12 bases between them. CDR1 and CDR2 (germline): MNHNY, SVGAGI (reference sequence).

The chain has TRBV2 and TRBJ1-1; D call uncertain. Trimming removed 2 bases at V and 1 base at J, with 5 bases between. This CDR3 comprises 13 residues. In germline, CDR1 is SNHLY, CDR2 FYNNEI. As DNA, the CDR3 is TGTGCCAGCAGTGAATTACCGAACACTGAAGCTTTCTTT. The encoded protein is CASSELPNTEAFF.

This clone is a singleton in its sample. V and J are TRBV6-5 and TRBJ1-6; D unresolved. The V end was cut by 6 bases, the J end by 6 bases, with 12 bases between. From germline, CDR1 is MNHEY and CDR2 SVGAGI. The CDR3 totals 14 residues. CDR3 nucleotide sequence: TGTGCCAGCAGAAGGACGGCCACTAATTCACCCCTCCACTTT. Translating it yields CASRRTATNSPLHF.

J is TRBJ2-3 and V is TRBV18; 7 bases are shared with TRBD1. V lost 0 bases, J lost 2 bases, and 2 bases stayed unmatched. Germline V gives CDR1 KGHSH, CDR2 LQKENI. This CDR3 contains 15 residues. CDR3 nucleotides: TGTGCCAGCTCACCACCAAGGGGGCACACAGATACGCAGTATTTT. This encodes CASSPPRGHTDTQYF.

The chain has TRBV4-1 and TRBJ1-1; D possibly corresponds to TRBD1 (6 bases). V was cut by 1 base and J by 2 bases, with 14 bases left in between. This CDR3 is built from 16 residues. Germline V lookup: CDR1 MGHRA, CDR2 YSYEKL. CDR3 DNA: TGCGCCAGCAGCCAAGGGAGGATAGGGGGAAACACTGAAGCTTTCTTT. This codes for CASSQGRIGGNTEAFF.

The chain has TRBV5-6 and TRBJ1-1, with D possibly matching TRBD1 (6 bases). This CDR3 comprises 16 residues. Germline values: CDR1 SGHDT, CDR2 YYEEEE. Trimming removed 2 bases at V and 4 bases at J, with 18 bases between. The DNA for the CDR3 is TGTGCCAGCAGCTTACGGATAAGTGGGGGCGGCACTGAAGCTTTCTTT. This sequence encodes CASSLRISGGGTEAFF. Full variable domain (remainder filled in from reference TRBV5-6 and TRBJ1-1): DAGVTQSPTHLIKTRGQQVTLRCSPKSGHDTVSWYQQALGQGPQFIFQYYEEEERQRGNFPDRFSGHQFPNYSSELNVNALLLGDSALYLCASSLRISGGGTEAFFGQGTRLTVV.

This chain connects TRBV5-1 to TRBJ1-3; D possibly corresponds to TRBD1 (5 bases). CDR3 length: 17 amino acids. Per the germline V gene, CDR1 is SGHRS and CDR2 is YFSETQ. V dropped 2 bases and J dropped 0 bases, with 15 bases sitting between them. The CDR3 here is CASSFSEGTLSGNTIYF. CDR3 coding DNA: TGCGCCAGCAGCTTTTCAGAAGGGACCCTCTCTGGAAACACCATATATTTT.

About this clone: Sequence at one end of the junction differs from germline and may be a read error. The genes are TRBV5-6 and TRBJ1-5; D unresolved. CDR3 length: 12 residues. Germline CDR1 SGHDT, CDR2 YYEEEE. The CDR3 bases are TGTGTCAGCAGCTTGGGCAGTCAGCCCCAGCATTTT. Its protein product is CVSSLGSQPQHF.

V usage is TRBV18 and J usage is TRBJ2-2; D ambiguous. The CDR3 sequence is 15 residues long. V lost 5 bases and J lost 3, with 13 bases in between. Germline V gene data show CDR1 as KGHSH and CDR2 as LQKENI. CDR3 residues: CASSGQAGDTGELFF. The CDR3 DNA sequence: TGTGCCAGCTCAGGTCAGGCAGGAGACACCGGGGAGCTGTTTTTT. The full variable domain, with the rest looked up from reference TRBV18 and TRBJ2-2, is NAGVMQNPRHLVRRRGQEARLRCSPMKGHSHVYWYRQLPEEGLKFMVYLQKENIIDESGMPKERFSAEFPKEGPSILRIQQVVRGDSAAYFCASSGQAGDTGELFFGEGSRLTVL.

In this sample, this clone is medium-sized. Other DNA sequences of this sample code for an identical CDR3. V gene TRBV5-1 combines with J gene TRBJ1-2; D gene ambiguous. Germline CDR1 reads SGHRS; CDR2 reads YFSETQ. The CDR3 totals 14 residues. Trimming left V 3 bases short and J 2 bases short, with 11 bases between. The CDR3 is CASSSTASNYGYTF. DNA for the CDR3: TGCGCCAGCAGCTCCACAGCCTCCAACTATGGCTACACCTTC. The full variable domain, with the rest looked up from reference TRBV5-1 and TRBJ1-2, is KAGVTQTPRYLIKTRGQQVTLSCSPISGHRSVSWYQQTPGQGLQFLFEYFSETQRNKGNFPGRFSGRQFSNSRSEMNVSTLELGDSALYLCASSSTASNYGYTFGSGTRLTVV.

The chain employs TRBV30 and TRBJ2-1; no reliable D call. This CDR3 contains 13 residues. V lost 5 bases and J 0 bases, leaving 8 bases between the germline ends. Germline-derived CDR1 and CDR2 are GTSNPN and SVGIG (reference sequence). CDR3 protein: CAWASSSYNEQFF. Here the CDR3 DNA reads TGTGCCTGGGCTTCCAGCTCCTACAATGAGCAGTTCTTC.

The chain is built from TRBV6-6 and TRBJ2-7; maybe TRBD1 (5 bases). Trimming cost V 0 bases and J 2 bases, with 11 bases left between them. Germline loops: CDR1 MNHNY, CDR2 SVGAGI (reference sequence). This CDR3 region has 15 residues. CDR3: CASSYSSQGTYEQYF. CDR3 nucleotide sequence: TGTGCCAGCAGTTACTCGAGTCAGGGCACCTACGAGCAGTACTTC.

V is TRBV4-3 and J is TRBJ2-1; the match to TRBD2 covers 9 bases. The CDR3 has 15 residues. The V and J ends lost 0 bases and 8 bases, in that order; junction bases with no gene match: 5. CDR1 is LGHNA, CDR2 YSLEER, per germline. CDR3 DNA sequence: TGCGCCAGCAGCCAAGAGCAGCGGGGGGCCTATGAGCAGTTCTTC. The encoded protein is CASSQEQRGAYEQFF.

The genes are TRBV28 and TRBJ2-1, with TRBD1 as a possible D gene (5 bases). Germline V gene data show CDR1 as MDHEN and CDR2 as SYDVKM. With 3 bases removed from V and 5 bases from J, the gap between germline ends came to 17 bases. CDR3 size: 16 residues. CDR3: CASSLDERQKHNEQFF. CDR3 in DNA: TGTGCCAGCAGTTTGGACGAAAGACAGAAACACAATGAGCAGTTCTTC.

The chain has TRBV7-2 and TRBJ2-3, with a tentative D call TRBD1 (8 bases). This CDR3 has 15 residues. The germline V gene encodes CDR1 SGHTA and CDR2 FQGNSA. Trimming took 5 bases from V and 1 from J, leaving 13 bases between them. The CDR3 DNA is TGTGCCAGCAGCCCAGCGGGACAGGGCACAGATACGCAGTATTTT. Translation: CASSPAGQGTDTQYF.